This TCR beta chain was sequenced in a study of OX40 agonist ivuxolimab in advanced cancers. Study observations and caveats: Average numbers of expanded clones were greater in CD8+ T cells than in CD4+.

Sequencing used immunoSEQ multiplex PCR; TCRdb keeps in-frame clones, though not all of them. This table holds 55,000 to 70,000 clones, around 85% found once. As to this clone: Its antigen is unknown.

Unmatched junction bases numbered 4, after V lost 4 bases and J lost 4 bases. The CDR3 spans 14 residues. The germline gives CDR1 MGHRA, CDR2 YSYEKL. The chain combines TRBV4-1 with TRBJ1-1; 9 positions match TRBD1. The sequence was collected from an adult with an advanced solid tumor such as melanoma, head and neck, liver or kidney cancer. This specimen was CD4+ or CD8+ T cells sorted from blood, taken in a trial of the OX40 agonist ivuxolimab. The CDR3 spells CASSPGQGITEAFF. The DNA for the CDR3 is TGCGCCAGCAGCCCAGGACAGGGGATCACTGAAGCTTTCTTT.